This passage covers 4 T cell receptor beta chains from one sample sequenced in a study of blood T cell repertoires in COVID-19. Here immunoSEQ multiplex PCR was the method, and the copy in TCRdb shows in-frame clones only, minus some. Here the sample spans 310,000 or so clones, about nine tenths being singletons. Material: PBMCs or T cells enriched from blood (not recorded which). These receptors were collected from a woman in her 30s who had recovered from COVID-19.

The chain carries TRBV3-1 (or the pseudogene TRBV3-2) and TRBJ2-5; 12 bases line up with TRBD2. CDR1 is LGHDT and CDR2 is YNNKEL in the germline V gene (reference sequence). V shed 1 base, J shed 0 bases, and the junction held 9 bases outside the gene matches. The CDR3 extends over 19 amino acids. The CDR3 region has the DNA TGTGCCAGCAGCCAAGGAGTAAGCGGACTAGCGGGGAACCAAGAGACCCAGTACTTC. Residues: CASSQGVSGLAGNQETQYF.

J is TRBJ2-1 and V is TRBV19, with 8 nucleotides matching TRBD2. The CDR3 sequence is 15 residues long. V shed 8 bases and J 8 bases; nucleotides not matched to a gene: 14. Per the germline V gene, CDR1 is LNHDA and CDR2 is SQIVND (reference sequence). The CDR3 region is CASQRTSLGGDEQFF. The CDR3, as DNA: TGTGCCAGTCAGAGGACTAGCCTTGGGGGGGATGAGCAGTTCTTC.

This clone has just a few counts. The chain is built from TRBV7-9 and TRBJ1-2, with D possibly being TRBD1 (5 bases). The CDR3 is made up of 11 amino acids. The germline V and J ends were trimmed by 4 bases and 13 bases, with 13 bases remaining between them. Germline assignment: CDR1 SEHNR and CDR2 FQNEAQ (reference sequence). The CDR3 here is CASSSNTGCTF. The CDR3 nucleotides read TGTGCCAGCAGCTCGAACACAGGTTGCACCTTC.

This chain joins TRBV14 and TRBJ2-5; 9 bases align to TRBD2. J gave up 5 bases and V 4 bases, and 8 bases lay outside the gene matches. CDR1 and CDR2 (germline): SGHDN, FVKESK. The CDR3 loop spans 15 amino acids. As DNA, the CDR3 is TGTGCCAGCAGCCGAGTAGCGGGAGTTACGGAGACCCAGTACTTC. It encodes CASSRVAGVTETQYF.